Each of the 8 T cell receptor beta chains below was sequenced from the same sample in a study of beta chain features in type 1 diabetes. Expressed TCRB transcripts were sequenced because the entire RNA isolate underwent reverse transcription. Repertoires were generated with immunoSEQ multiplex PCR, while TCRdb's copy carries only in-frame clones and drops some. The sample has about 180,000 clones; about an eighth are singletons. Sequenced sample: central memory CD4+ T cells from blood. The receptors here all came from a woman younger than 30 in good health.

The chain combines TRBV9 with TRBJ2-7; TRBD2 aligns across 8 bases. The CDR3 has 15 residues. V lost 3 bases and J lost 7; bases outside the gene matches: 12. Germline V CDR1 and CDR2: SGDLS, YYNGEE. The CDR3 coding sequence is TGTGCCAGCAGCGGGGGGGGACTAGGAGTTGGAGAGCAGTACTTC. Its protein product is CASSGGGLGVGEQYF.

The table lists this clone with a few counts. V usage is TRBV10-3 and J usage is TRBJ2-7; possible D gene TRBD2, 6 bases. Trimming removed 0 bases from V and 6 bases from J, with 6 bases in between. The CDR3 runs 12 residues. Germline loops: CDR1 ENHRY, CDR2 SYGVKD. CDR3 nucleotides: TGTGCCATCAGTGAGTCAGCGGGCGAGCAGTACTTC. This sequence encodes CAISESAGEQYF.

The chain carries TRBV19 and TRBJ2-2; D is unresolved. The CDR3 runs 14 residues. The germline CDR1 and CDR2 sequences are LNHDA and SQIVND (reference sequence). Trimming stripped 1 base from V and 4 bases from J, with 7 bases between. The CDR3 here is CASSIGQSTGELFF. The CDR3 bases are TGTGCCAGTAGTATAGGGCAAAGCACCGGGGAGCTGTTTTTT.

CDR3 DNA sequence: TGTGCCAGTGCCCTAGCGGGAGGTGCTGGGGCCAACGTCCTGACTTTC. The encoded protein is CASALAGGAGANVLTF. This rearrangement joins TRBV28 to TRBJ2-6, with 11 bases matching TRBD2. The CDR3 totals 16 residues. Germline CDR1 MDHEN, CDR2 SYDVKM. Germline trimming cut 9 bases from V and 2 bases from J; bases unmatched to any gene: 6.

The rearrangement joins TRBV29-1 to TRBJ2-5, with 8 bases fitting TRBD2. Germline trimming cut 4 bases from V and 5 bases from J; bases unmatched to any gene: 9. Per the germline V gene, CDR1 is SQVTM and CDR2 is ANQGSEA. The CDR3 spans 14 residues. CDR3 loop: CSVGFRGRRETQYF. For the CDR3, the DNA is TGCAGCGTTGGTTTCCGCGGGAGGAGGGAGACCCAGTACTTC. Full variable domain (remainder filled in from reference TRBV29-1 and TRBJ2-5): SAVISQKPSRDICQRGTSLTIQCQVDSQVTMMFWYRQQPGQSLTLIATANQGSEATYESGFVIDKFPISRPNLTFSTLTVSNMSPEDSSIYLCSVGFRGRRETQYFGPGTRLLVL.

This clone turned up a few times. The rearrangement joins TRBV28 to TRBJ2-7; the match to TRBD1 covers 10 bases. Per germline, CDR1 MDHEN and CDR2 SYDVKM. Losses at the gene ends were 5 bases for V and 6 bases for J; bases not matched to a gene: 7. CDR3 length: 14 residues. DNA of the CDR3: TGTGCCAGCAGTGCCCCCGGGACAGGGGTCGAGCAGTACTTC. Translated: CASSAPGTGVEQYF.

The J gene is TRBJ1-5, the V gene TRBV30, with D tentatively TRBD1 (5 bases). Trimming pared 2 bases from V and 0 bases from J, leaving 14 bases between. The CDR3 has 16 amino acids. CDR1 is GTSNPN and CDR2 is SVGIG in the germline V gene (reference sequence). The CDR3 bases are TGTGCCTGGAGTCCCATGGGGGGGTATAGCAATCAGCCCCAGCATTTT. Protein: CAWSPMGGYSNQPQHF.

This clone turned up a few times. CDR3 sequence (DNA): TGTGCCAGCAGCCGGAAAGACAGGGGGAACGATGAGCAGTTCTTC. Translating it yields CASSRKDRGNDEQFF. The V and J genes are TRBV5-4 and TRBJ2-1; TRBD1 matches 9 bases. The germline gives CDR1 SGHNT, CDR2 YYREEE (reference sequence). The CDR3 is made up of 15 amino acids. J gave up 8 bases and V 4 bases, and 10 bases lay outside the gene matches. The full variable domain, with the rest looked up from reference TRBV5-4 and TRBJ2-1, is ETGVTQSPTHLIKTRGQQVTLRCSSQSGHNTVSWYQQALGQGPQFIFQYYREEENGRGNFPPRFSGLQFPNYSSELNVNALELDDSALYLCASSRKDRGNDEQFFGPGTRLTVL.